The present T cell receptor (beta chain) was sequenced within a study of cytomegalovirus exposure and HLA in healthy donors. Study outcomes and limitations: Rarity marked most TCR sequences, yet some public TCRs occurred in many donors.

The PCR made use of 60 Vbeta and 13 Jbeta primers. Repertoires were generated with immunoSEQ multiplex PCR, while TCRdb's copy carries only in-frame clones and drops some. The repertoire holds 65,000 to 90,000 clones, around 86% seen once, with roughly 2% in the top ten. Germline CDR1 and CDR2: LGHNT and FRNRAP. The CDR3 is made up of 16 amino acids. V dropped 5 bases and J dropped 4 bases, with 20 bases sitting between them. As to this clone: No antigen is known for it.

The receptor was derived from a woman aged 25-40 years in good health and CMV-seronegative. V and J are TRBV12-5 and TRBJ1-1; D perhaps matches TRBD1 (5 bases). What was sequenced was PBMCs. The DNA for the CDR3 is TGTGCTAGTGGTCTCTCTACGGGGGGTTCGGGCACTGAAGCTTTCTTT. It translates to CASGLSTGGSGTEAFF. Drawing the rest from reference TRBV12-5 and TRBJ1-1, the complete variable domain is DARVTQTPRHKVTEMGQEVTMRCQPILGHNTVFWYRQTMMQGLELLAYFRNRAPLDDSGMPKDRFSAEMPDATLATLKIQPSEPRDSAVYFCASGLSTGGSGTEAFFGQGTRLTVV.